Following are 15 T cell receptor beta chains from one sample sequenced in a study of T cells in Graves' hyperthyroidism and ophthalmopathy. Researchers amplified the TCR beta CDR3 regions from RNA transcripts. HTBI primers were used for first-round RT-PCR of the TCR CDR3. MiXCR, run by TCRdb on the multiplex PCR reads, gives a single entry per CDR3 protein. The table has about 640,000 distinct CDR3 sequences, around 20% seen once; the top ten hold roughly a third. The sample was blood. These receptors all come from a man aged 30-40 years with Graves' ophthalmopathy.

This chain connects TRBV20-1 to TRBJ1-2, with 7 bases identical to TRBD1. Germline CDR1 is DFQATT and CDR2 is SNEGSKA (reference sequence). The CDR3 contains 14 residues. This chain's CDR3 is CRIEDRSENYGYTF. As DNA, the CDR3 is TGCAGAATAGAGGACAGGAGCGAAAACTATGGCTACACCTTC.

V gene TRBV6-2 or TRBV6-3 combines with J gene TRBJ2-1; TRBD2 agrees at 11 bases. This CDR3 contains 15 residues. CDR1 is MNHEY, CDR2 SVGEGT, per germline. V dropped 7 bases and J dropped 9; count of bases not matched to a gene: 11. The CDR3 bases are TGTGCCAGCACCTTATTAGCGGGAGGGCAGAGTGAGCAGTTCTTC. Translation: CASTLLAGGQSEQFF.

This clonotype was found a few times. V is TRBV29-1 and J is TRBJ1-5, with a tentative D call TRBD1 (5 bases). CDR1 is SQVTM and CDR2 is ANQGSEA in the germline V gene. The V end was cut by 6 bases, the J end by 6 bases, with 12 bases between. The CDR3 spans 12 residues. CDR3 in DNA: TGCAGCGTCCCTGGGGGGGGTCAGCCCCAGCATTTT. It codes for CSVPGGGQPQHF. The variable domain in full, completed from reference TRBV29-1 and TRBJ1-5, reads SAVISQKPSRDICQRGTSLTIQCQVDSQVTMMFWYRQQPGQSLTLIATANQGSEATYESGFVIDKFPISRPNLTFSTLTVSNMSPEDSSIYLCSVPGGGQPQHFGDGTRLSIL.

The rearrangement links TRBV6-9 to TRBJ2-7; D gene uncertain. Per the germline V gene, CDR1 is MNHGY and CDR2 is SVAAGI. The V gene lost 4 bases and the J gene lost 6 bases, with 19 bases spanning the gap. The CDR3 length is 15 residues. The CDR3 sequence: CASSSEPHRYSEQYF. CDR3 nucleotides: TGTGCCAGCAGTTCGGAACCTCATAGGTATAGCGAGCAGTACTTC.

This sequence joins TRBV6-1 and TRBJ2-4; D tentatively reads TRBD1 or TRBD2 (5 bases each). Per germline, CDR1 MNHNS and CDR2 SASEGT. The CDR3 loop spans 14 amino acids. V shed 6 bases and J shed 7 bases, with 16 bases lying between them. CDR3 in amino acids: CASSSGATTNIQYF. Here the CDR3 DNA reads TGTGCCAGCAGCTCCGGGGCAACTACTAACATTCAGTACTTC.

The chain has TRBV14 and TRBJ2-1; D uncertain. V shed 0 bases and J shed 9 bases, with 9 bases lying between them. The CDR3 has 13 amino acids. Germline CDR1 is SGHDN and CDR2 is FVKESK. CDR3 protein: CASSQESTGEQFF. As DNA, the CDR3 is TGTGCCAGCAGCCAAGAATCCACGGGTGAGCAGTTCTTC.

This clonotype turned up a few times. The chain recombines TRBV13 with TRBJ2-1; TRBD2 agrees at 12 bases. This CDR3 is 19 amino acids long. The germline V gene has CDR1 PRHDT and CDR2 FYEKMQ (reference sequence). V was pared by 2 bases and J by 0 bases, with 8 bases of the junction left unmatched. CDR3 in DNA: TGTGCCAGCAGCTTAAATCCTGGACTAGCGGGGAGCTCCTACAATGAGCAGTTCTTC. Translation gives CASSLNPGLAGSSYNEQFF.

This clonotype appeared a few times. This rearrangement joins TRBV11-2 to TRBJ2-5; D gene uncertain. The CDR3 has 15 amino acids. The germline CDR1 and CDR2 sequences are SGHAT and FQNNGV. V gave up 7 bases and J gave up 1 base, with 16 bases separating them. This chain's CDR3 is CASNENPRLQETQYF. CDR3 coding DNA: TGTGCCAGCAATGAAAATCCCCGCCTCCAAGAGACCCAGTACTTC.

The genes are TRBV20-1 and TRBJ1-2; 8 bases are a match to TRBD1. The CDR3 extends over 13 amino acids. Germline V gives CDR1 DFQATT, CDR2 SNEGSKA (reference sequence). J gave up 4 bases and V 7 bases, and 8 bases lay outside the gene matches. The CDR3 nucleotides are TGCAGTGTAGGGCAGGGGGCATCCTATGGCTACACCTTC. Its translation is CSVGQGASYGYTF.

This clonotype was recorded many times. This chain connects TRBV2 to TRBJ2-1, with 11 nucleotides matching TRBD2. The CDR3 sequence is 16 residues long. In germline, CDR1 is SNHLY, CDR2 FYNNEI. The trim removed 1 base at V and 6 bases at J, leaving 5 bases unmatched. In DNA, the CDR3 is TGTGCCAGCAGTGAAGAGGGGCTAGCGGGAGGCAATGAGCAGTTCTTC. Residues: CASSEEGLAGGNEQFF.

The chain links TRBV7-9 to TRBJ1-2; 9 nucleotides line up with TRBD1. After removal of 4 bases from V and 6 bases from J, the junction contained 9 bases not matched to a gene. The length of the CDR3 is 15 residues. Per the germline V gene, CDR1 is SEHNR and CDR2 is FQNEAQ (reference sequence). CDR3 sequence: CASSSGTGLKDGYTF. In DNA form, the CDR3 reads TGTGCCAGCAGCTCCGGGACAGGGTTGAAGGATGGCTACACCTTC.

V gene TRBV2 combines with J gene TRBJ2-7, with D possibly being TRBD2 (5 bases). Germline assignment: CDR1 SNHLY and CDR2 FYNNEI. This CDR3 contains 15 residues. Deletions cut 4 bases from V and 6 bases from J, with 19 bases between. The DNA of the CDR3 is TGTGCCAGCAGTGGTCCCCTTACCAAAGCGGTCGAGCAGTACTTC. It yields the protein CASSGPLTKAVEQYF.

This clonotype was counted a few times. The gene calls are TRBV29-1 and TRBJ2-1, with 9 bases fitting TRBD2. J lost 9 bases, V lost 2 bases, and 11 bases had no gene match. CDR3 length: 15 amino acids. Germline CDR1 and CDR2: SQVTM and ANQGSEA. This chain's CDR3 is CSVELFVAGVVEQFF. The CDR3 DNA follows: TGCAGCGTTGAACTCTTCGTAGCGGGAGTGGTTGAGCAGTTCTTC.

This clonotype was counted a few times. The V gene is TRBV28, the J gene TRBJ1-5; TRBD1 is a possible D gene (5 bases). V gave up 4 bases and J gave up 0 bases, with 10 bases separating them. The CDR3 contains 15 residues. Looked up from germline, CDR1 is MDHEN and CDR2 is SYDVKM. The CDR3: CASSWGGFSNQPQHF. The CDR3 nucleotides are TGTGCCAGCAGTTGGGGGGGATTTAGCAATCAGCCCCAGCATTTT. Combining the CDR3 with reference TRBV28 and TRBJ1-5 gives the whole variable domain DVKVTQSSRYLVKRTGEKVFLECVQDMDHENMFWYRQDPGLGLRLIYFSYDVKMKEKGDIPEGYSVSREKKERFSLILESASTNQTSMYLCASSWGGFSNQPQHFGDGTRLSIL.

J is TRBJ2-7 and V is TRBV6-1, with D maybe TRBD1 (7 bases). The germline V gene has CDR1 MNHNS and CDR2 SASEGT. V gave up 6 bases and J gave up 4 bases, with 19 bases separating them. The CDR3 extends over 15 amino acids. The CDR3 coding sequence is TGTGCCAGCAGCCCCGTCCCAGGGGGGTATTACGAGCAGTACTTC. Translating it yields CASSPVPGGYYEQYF.